The rows below give T cell receptor beta chains drawn from one sample of a study of cytomegalovirus exposure and HLA in healthy donors. Using immunoSEQ multiplex PCR, the repertoire was profiled, and TCRdb retains in-frame clones only, with some absent. The sample includes 110,000 to 150,000 clones, approximately 79% of them seen just once. The source material was PBMCs. Source of these receptors: a woman aged 25-40 years in good health and CMV-seronegative. Both conserved end residues are trimmed from each CDR3. Each record gives: J gene, D gene, V gene, CDR3 protein. D genes are given only for firm matches.

>TRBJ2-7|NA|TRBV4-1
ASSDTFYPYEQY
>TRBJ2-1|NA|TRBV19
ASSIGGNEQF
>TRBJ1-2|NA|TRBV28
ASKGGDYGYT
>TRBJ2-1|TRBD1|TRBV5-1
ASSPQGVVDNEQF
>NA|NA|TRBV5-1
ASSLERSYEQY
>TRBJ1-2|NA|TRBV2
VSSSQGFRGYT
>TRBJ2-7|NA|TRBV30
AWGLQGHEQY
>TRBJ2-7|NA|TRBV4-3
ASSQDWGVAYEQY
>TRBJ2-6|NA|TRBV5-6
ASSLRANVLT
>TRBJ2-1|NA|TRBV11-2
ASSSTLGRNEQF
>TRBJ2-7|NA|TRBV5-4
ASSFMGSIYEQY
>TRBJ2-5|TRBD2|TRBV4-3
ASSQASGGPQETQY
>TRBJ2-2|NA|TRBV7-6
ASSSGNTRGGRELF
>TRBJ1-2|TRBD1|TRBV2
ASSEQGADGYT
>TRBJ1-4|TRBD1|TRBV10-2
ASANPGTGDEKLF
>TRBJ2-1|TRBD2|TRBV18
ASSPAGEPYNEQF
>TRBJ1-5|TRBD1|TRBV27
ASSPYGTGGHNQPQH
>TRBJ1-5|NA|TRBV19
ASSAGTASNQPQH
>TRBJ1-2|NA|TRBV4-1
ASSQGQDAYGYT
>TRBJ1-1|NA|TRBV4-1
ASSQGGITEAF
>TRBJ2-1|TRBD1|TRBV5-1
ASSFRDRDTDEQF
>TRBJ1-2|TRBD1|TRBV13
ASSSINSRRQGPYGYT
>TRBJ2-1|NA|TRBV5-1
ASRQGGYNEQF
>TRBJ1-5|NA|TRBV6-5
ASSYSVQSNQPQH
>TRBJ1-1|NA|TRBV7-2
ASSPLSTGFNMNTEAF